This TCR beta chain was obtained from a study of T cells after somatic rescue of genetic block. CDR1 is SGHNT, CDR2 YYREEE, per germline (reference sequence). V lost 3 bases, J lost 4 bases, and 13 bases lay in between. The CDR3 is 14 amino acids. Profiling relied on immunoSEQ multiplex PCR, and the TCRdb table lists in-frame clones only, not all of them. This table holds 110,000 or so clones, 85% to 95% found once. The genes are TRBV5-4 and TRBJ1-2; D unclear. The sequencing input was peripheral blood mononuclear cells (PBMCs). This TCR came from a woman in her late teens or twenties. This CDR3 is CASSYKTGGYGYTF. In nucleotides, the CDR3 is TGTGCCAGCAGCTATAAAACGGGAGGCTATGGCTACACCTTC.